These 23 T cell receptor beta chains were sequenced from one sample in a study of cytomegalovirus exposure and HLA in healthy donors. It was with 60 Vbeta and 13 Jbeta primers that the PCR ran. Generated by immunoSEQ multiplex PCR, the TCRdb table keeps only in-frame clones and is missing some. The table records over 80,000 clones, nearly 80% of them present only once. Sequencing was performed on PBMCs. Receptors originate from a woman in her forties in good health and CMV-seronegative.

The V gene is TRBV5-6, the J gene TRBJ1-2; D uncertain. Trimming pared 5 bases from V and 4 bases from J, leaving 12 bases between. Germline-derived CDR1 and CDR2 are SGHDT and YYEEEE. The CDR3 length is 13 residues. The CDR3 protein is CASRGQPLYGYTF. The CDR3 nucleotides are TGTGCCAGCAGGGGCCAGCCCCTCTATGGCTACACCTTC.

The rearrangement links TRBV29-1 to TRBJ2-1; 8 nucleotides line up with TRBD2. The CDR3 runs 14 residues. Trimming removed 5 bases from V and 6 bases from J; junction bases left unmatched: 9. Per the germline V gene, CDR1 is SQVTM and CDR2 is ANQGSEA. The CDR3 bases are TGCAGCGTTAAGGGGACCGGGACTAGCAATGAGCAGTTCTTC. Translated: CSVKGTGTSNEQFF.

The chain employs TRBV5-1 and TRBJ2-2; perhaps TRBD1 as D (6 bases). The CDR3 consists of 16 residues. The V end was cut by 9 bases, the J end by 4 bases, with 22 bases between. The germline V gene encodes CDR1 SGHRS and CDR2 YFSETQ. The CDR3: CATHPKGESATGELFF. The CDR3 bases are TGCGCCACTCATCCGAAGGGGGAATCGGCCACCGGGGAGCTGTTTTTT.

V and J are TRBV18 and TRBJ2-3; D remains ambiguous. CDR3 length: 14 residues. Trimming took off 0 bases at V and 2 bases at J, with 6 bases between the two ends. The germline gives CDR1 KGHSH, CDR2 LQKENI. CDR3 coding DNA: TGTGCCAGCTCACCACCTTCCAACACAGATACGCAGTATTTT. Its protein is CASSPPSNTDTQYF.

The J gene is TRBJ2-1, the V gene TRBV28; D perhaps matches TRBD1 (6 bases). Trimming took 3 bases from V and 7 from J, leaving 16 bases between them. The CDR3 spans 15 residues. Germline V CDR1 and CDR2: MDHEN, SYDVKM. This CDR3 is CASSLQHLGANEQFF. CDR3 DNA sequence: TGTGCCAGCAGTTTGCAGCACCTGGGGGCTAATGAGCAGTTCTTC.

Only one count was recorded for this clone. The J gene is TRBJ1-1, the V gene TRBV7-2; 9 bases align to TRBD1. Germline loops: CDR1 SGHTA, CDR2 FQGNSA. This CDR3 is 13 amino acids long. V trimming: 4 bases; J trimming: 12 bases; junction bases outside the gene matches: 9. In DNA form, the CDR3 reads TGTGCCAGCAGCTCGGGACAGGGAGTCGGAACTTTCTTT. This encodes CASSSGQGVGTFF.

J is TRBJ2-7 and V is TRBV7-9; 8 bases are shared with TRBD1. The CDR3 loop spans 14 amino acids. J gave up 3 bases and V 5 bases, and 6 bases lay outside the gene matches. Per the germline V gene, CDR1 is SEHNR and CDR2 is FQNEAQ (reference sequence). CDR3 sequence reads: CASSPRDRIYEQYF. The CDR3 DNA reads as TGTGCCAGCAGCCCCAGGGACAGGATCTACGAGCAGTACTTC.

This clone appeared a single time. J is TRBJ2-5 and V is TRBV6-1, with 10 bases aligning to TRBD1. The CDR3 totals 14 residues. Germline V CDR1 and CDR2: MNHNS, SASEGT. V lost 5 bases, J lost 5 bases, and 5 bases stayed unmatched. CDR3: CASSWTGGPETQYF. CDR3 DNA sequence: TGTGCCAGCAGTTGGACAGGGGGGCCGGAGACCCAGTACTTC.

The chain carries TRBV11-3 and TRBJ2-1, with D hard to call. CDR3 length equals 12 residues. The germline V gene has CDR1 SGHNT and CDR2 YENEEA. The V gene lost 0 bases and the J gene lost 8 bases, with 5 bases spanning the gap. This CDR3 reads CASSLDRDEQFF. CDR3 nucleotide sequence: TGTGCCAGCAGCTTAGATCGAGATGAGCAGTTCTTC.

V gene TRBV14 combines with J gene TRBJ2-1; no clear D. The V and J ends lost 0 bases and 4 bases respectively, with 10 bases between them. Germline loops: CDR1 SGHDN, CDR2 FVKESK. CDR3 size: 15 residues. Written as DNA, the CDR3 is TGTGCCAGCAGCCAAGATAAAGCTTGGTACAATGAGCAGTTCTTC. Translating it yields CASSQDKAWYNEQFF.

This clone was recorded a few times. The chain recombines TRBV7-3 with TRBJ2-5; possible D gene TRBD2, 5 bases. Trimming removed 2 bases at V and 2 bases at J, with 9 bases between. The CDR3 is 14 residues long. Germline assignment: CDR1 SGHTA and CDR2 FQGTGA. The CDR3 protein is CASSLLREQETQYF. The CDR3 DNA reads as TGTGCCAGCAGCTTATTACGGGAACAAGAGACCCAGTACTTC. The variable domain in full, with the rest retrieved from reference TRBV7-3 and TRBJ2-5, is GAGVSQTPSNKVTEKGKYVELRCDPISGHTALYWYRQSLGQGPEFLIYFQGTGAADDSGLPNDRFFAVRPEGSVSTLKIQRTERGDSAVYLCASSLLREQETQYFGPGTRLLVL.

The CDR3 region is CASSGGTGANVLTF. The CDR3 bases are TGTGCCAGCAGTGGAGGTACGGGGGCCAACGTCCTGACTTTC. The V call is TRBV6-1, the J call TRBJ2-6; D is ambiguous. The CDR3 loop spans 14 amino acids. V was shortened by 4 bases and J by 4 bases, with 8 bases between the two germline ends. From germline, CDR1 is MNHNS and CDR2 SASEGT.

The chain uses TRBV7-8 and TRBJ2-3; 9 bases map to TRBD1. Germline lookup yields CDR1 SGHVS and CDR2 FQNEAQ. V dropped 3 bases and J dropped 5; count of bases not matched to a gene: 3. This CDR3 is 14 amino acids long. The CDR3 sequence: CASSLDRGIDTQYF. CDR3 DNA sequence: TGTGCCAGCAGCTTGGACAGGGGAATAGATACGCAGTATTTT.

This clone was counted a few times. This chain uses TRBV7-9 with TRBJ1-5; a possible D gene is TRBD1 (5 bases). CDR1 and CDR2 (germline): SEHNR, FQNEAQ (reference sequence). V was trimmed by 3 bases and J by 8 bases, leaving 23 bases between them. The CDR3 is 17 residues long. This chain's CDR3 is CASSLYGRADGKEPQHF. DNA of the CDR3: TGTGCCAGCAGCTTGTACGGCAGGGCCGATGGAAAGGAGCCCCAGCATTTT.

V is TRBV10-3 and J is TRBJ1-5; 7 positions match TRBD1. J lost 3 bases, V lost 10 bases, and 6 bases had no gene match. Germline CDR1 and CDR2: ENHRY and SYGVKD. The CDR3 has 13 residues. The CDR3, as DNA: TGTGCCAACCGGGACAGCCACAATCAGCCCCAGCATTTT. This encodes CANRDSHNQPQHF.

This CDR3 reads CASSPTGVLETQYF. The CDR3 bases are TGCGCCAGCAGCCCCACGGGAGTTTTAGAGACCCAGTACTTC. This sequence joins TRBV5-1 and TRBJ2-5, with a possible D match to TRBD2 (6 bases). Germline V gene lookup returns CDR1 SGHRS and CDR2 YFSETQ. CDR3 length: 14 residues. V gave up 4 bases and J gave up 4 bases, with 14 bases separating them.

This sequence joins TRBV4-2 and TRBJ1-2; D unclear. Trimming removed 4 bases at V and 7 bases at J, with 13 bases between. This CDR3 contains 13 residues. Germline V gene data show CDR1 as LGHNA and CDR2 as YNFKEQ. CDR3 protein: CASSLDGDVGYTF. The CDR3 DNA is TGTGCCAGCAGCCTAGACGGAGATGTTGGCTACACCTTC.

The chain carries TRBV18 and TRBJ1-1; D is possibly TRBD1 (6 bases). The ends were cut back, 6 bases at V and 5 bases at J, with 13 bases in the middle. Germline V gives CDR1 KGHSH, CDR2 LQKENI. This CDR3 is 13 amino acids long. DNA of the CDR3: TGTGCCAGCTCCCGAACAGGGCGGACTGAAGCTTTCTTT. Its protein product is CASSRTGRTEAFF. The variable domain in full, with the rest retrieved from reference TRBV18 and TRBJ1-1, is NAGVMQNPRHLVRRRGQEARLRCSPMKGHSHVYWYRQLPEEGLKFMVYLQKENIIDESGMPKERFSAEFPKEGPSILRIQQVVRGDSAAYFCASSRTGRTEAFFGQGTRLTVV.

V and J are TRBV27 and TRBJ2-1; D is ambiguous. The CDR3 length is 11 residues. Germline CDR1 MNHEY, CDR2 SMNVEV (reference sequence). Trimming stripped 7 bases from V and 6 bases from J, with 7 bases between. CDR3 region: CASTSFNEQFF. As DNA, the CDR3 is TGTGCCAGCACCTCGTTCAATGAGCAGTTCTTC.

V is TRBV4-2 and J is TRBJ1-5, with TRBD1 as a possible D gene (5 bases). Germline lookup yields CDR1 LGHNA and CDR2 YNFKEQ. Trimming took 3 bases from V and 2 from J, leaving 11 bases between them. The length of the CDR3 is 15 residues. CDR3 coding DNA: TGTGCCAGCAGCCACTCCTGGGGGGGCAATCAGCCCCAGCATTTT. This encodes CASSHSWGGNQPQHF.

The J gene is TRBJ2-2, the V gene TRBV7-3; tentatively, D is TRBD1 (5 bases). Trimming took off 4 bases at V and 10 bases at J, with 13 bases between the two ends. From germline, CDR1 is SGHTA and CDR2 FQGTGA. The CDR3 is 13 residues long. CDR3 in amino acids: CASSSSGASELFF. CDR3 sequence (DNA): TGTGCCAGCAGCTCAAGTGGGGCCTCGGAGCTGTTTTTT.

The V gene is TRBV9, the J gene TRBJ2-7, with D maybe TRBD2 (6 bases). Trimming stripped 4 bases from V and 0 bases from J, with 14 bases between. CDR1 and CDR2 (germline): SGDLS, YYNGEE. There are 15 residues in the CDR3. The CDR3 nucleotides are TGTGCCAGCAGCTTCAGGGACTTTCCCTCCTACGAGCAGTACTTC. As protein: CASSFRDFPSYEQYF.

The CDR3 DNA follows: TGTGCCAGCAGTTTATCGCGTCTGCTAACAGATACGCAGTATTTT. This encodes CASSLSRLLTDTQYF. The rearrangement links TRBV27 to TRBJ2-3; no firm D call. Trimming removed 0 bases at V and 3 bases at J, with 10 bases between. Germline V gene data show CDR1 as MNHEY and CDR2 as SMNVEV (reference sequence). CDR3 length: 15 amino acids.